The 30 T cell receptor beta chains reported below all come from one sample, sequenced in a study of identical twins' blood T cells. TCRdb independently ran MiXCR on the 5' RACE reads; one entry per CDR3 protein. The data show 350,000 to 400,000 distinct CDR3 sequences, roughly 28% seen once. Sequenced input: PBMCs. These receptors all stem from a woman between 18 and 50 years old in good health.

This clonotype was seen a handful of times. This chain uses TRBV3-1 with TRBJ1-3; weak D call: TRBD1 (5 bases). V was shortened by 1 base and J by 0 bases, with 7 bases between the two germline ends. The CDR3 length is 15 residues. Germline-derived CDR1 and CDR2 are LGHDT and YNNKEL (reference sequence). CDR3 DNA: TGTGCCAGCAGCCAAGGGGGCTTCTCTGGAAACACCATATATTTT. It codes for CASSQGGFSGNTIYF.

On this clonotype: A much larger clone differs from this one at a single base, so this may be a read error. The rearrangement links TRBV6-5 to TRBJ2-1; 7 bases map to TRBD2. The germline V gene has CDR1 MNHEY and CDR2 SVGAGI. This CDR3 spans 14 amino acids. Losses at the gene ends were 8 bases for V and 3 bases for J; bases not matched to a gene: 7. In DNA form, the CDR3 reads TGTGCCAGCCTGGGAGGGGTAGACTACAATGAGCAGTTCTTC. Translation: CASLGGVDYNEQFF.

This clonotype occurred many times. The chain combines TRBV29-1 with TRBJ1-1; 8 bases align to TRBD1. The CDR3 sequence is 13 residues long. The V gene's germline CDR1 is SQVTM and CDR2 ANQGSEA. The V segment lost 6 bases and the J segment 1 base; nucleotides outside the gene matches: 4. The CDR3 DNA follows: TGCAGCGTACAAGACAGGGGGAACACTGAAGCTTTCTTT. Protein product: CSVQDRGNTEAFF.

This clonotype occurred a few times. This chain connects TRBV7-2 to TRBJ2-7, with a tentative D call TRBD2 (6 bases). Germline lookup yields CDR1 SGHTA and CDR2 FQGNSA. The CDR3 has 14 amino acids. V was cut by 2 bases and J by 3 bases, with 11 bases left in between. Here the CDR3 reads CASSLLVGSYEQYF. The CDR3 DNA follows: TGTGCCAGCAGCTTACTGGTCGGGAGCTACGAGCAGTACTTC.

This clonotype has just a few counts. The rearrangement links TRBV28 to TRBJ1-4, with D maybe TRBD1 (5 bases). The CDR3 covers 18 residues. Germline V gene data show CDR1 as MDHEN and CDR2 as SYDVKM. Trimming cost V 7 bases and J 0 bases, with 21 bases left between them. The chain's CDR3 is CASTGGTVSWATNEKLFF. In DNA, the CDR3 is TGTGCCAGCACCGGGGGGACGGTGTCCTGGGCAACTAATGAAAAACTGTTTTTT.

The rearrangement links TRBV12-2 to TRBJ1-6; the table's D call, TRBD1, has no DNA check behind it. TRBV12-2 corresponds to a pseudogene. CDR3 length equals 19 residues. The CDR3 loop is CASRSLGGGVLTEDSPLHF. DNA for the CDR3: TGTGCAAGTCGCTCCCTCGGGGGGGGCGTACTGACGGAAGATTCACCCCTCCACTTT.

V gene TRBV7-8 combines with J gene TRBJ1-1; D gene unclear. V lost 3 bases to trimming and J lost 6 bases, with 14 bases between them. The CDR3 consists of 14 residues. The germline V gene has CDR1 SGHVS and CDR2 FQNEAQ. The CDR3 loop is CASSFSAAGAEAFF. The CDR3 DNA follows: TGTGCCAGCAGCTTTAGTGCGGCTGGGGCTGAAGCTTTCTTT.

A note on this clonotype: Germline and junction disagree at one end, which may indicate a read error. V is TRBV5-1 and J is TRBJ2-3; the D gene is possibly TRBD2 (5 bases). Germline CDR1 is SGHRS and CDR2 is YFSETQ. This CDR3 is 15 amino acids long. The CDR3 spells CASGLDSYVKDTQYF. As DNA, the CDR3 is TGCGCCAGCGGCTTGGACTCATACGTTAAGGATACGCAGTATTTT.

The genes are TRBV28 and TRBJ2-2; a weak D match, TRBD1 (6 bases). V lost 0 bases and J 4 bases, leaving 12 bases between the germline ends. CDR1 MDHEN and CDR2 SYDVKM come from the germline V gene. The CDR3 length is 16 residues. Written as DNA, the CDR3 is TGTGCCAGCAGTTTATGGCTGGGGGCCGTCACCGGGGAGCTGTTTTTT. Protein: CASSLWLGAVTGELFF.

This clonotype has a handful of counts. The gene calls are TRBV9 and TRBJ1-1, with D perhaps TRBD1 (5 bases). The CDR3 is made up of 16 amino acids. Looked up from germline, CDR1 is SGDLS and CDR2 is YYNGEE. The germline V and J ends were trimmed by 3 bases and 1 base, with 16 bases remaining between them. The CDR3 here is CASSDQGWGGNTEAFF. The CDR3 nucleotides read TGTGCCAGCAGCGACCAGGGATGGGGGGGGAACACTGAAGCTTTCTTT. The variable domain in full, with the rest retrieved from reference TRBV9 and TRBJ1-1, is DSGVTQTPKHLITATGQRVTLRCSPRSGDLSVYWYQQSLDQGLQFLIQYYNGEERAKGNILERFSAQQFPDLHSELNLSSLELGDSALYFCASSDQGWGGNTEAFFGQGTRLTVV.

J is TRBJ2-2 and V is TRBV5-1, with TRBD1 identical over 8 bases. From germline, CDR1 is SGHRS and CDR2 YFSETQ. The CDR3 has 15 residues. Unmatched junction bases numbered 8, after V lost 4 bases and J lost 6 bases. This CDR3 is CASSLDRAGSGELFF. CDR3 sequence (DNA): TGCGCCAGCAGCCTGGACAGGGCTGGGTCCGGGGAGCTGTTTTTT.

J is TRBJ2-7 and V is TRBV7-9; D uncertain. Deletions cut 8 bases from V and 3 bases from J, with 8 bases between. Germline CDR1 SEHNR, CDR2 FQNEAQ (reference sequence). The CDR3 extends over 11 amino acids. CDR3 in DNA: TGTGCCAGCGAGACAAACTACGAGCAGTACTTC. It is translated as CASETNYEQYF. The complete variable domain, with remaining parts taken from reference TRBV7-9 and TRBJ2-7, reads DTGVSQNPRHKITKRGQNVTFRCDPISEHNRLYWYRQTLGQGPEFLTYFQNEAQLEKSRLLSDRFSAERPKGSFSTLEIQRTEQGDSAMYLCASETNYEQYFGPGTRLTVT.

For this clonotype: An end of the junction does not agree with germline; a read error may underlie this. The chain uses TRBV7-8 and TRBJ2-3; 7 nucleotides align to TRBD1. CDR3 size: 14 residues. CDR1 SGHVS and CDR2 FQNEAQ come from the germline V gene. This CDR3 reads CTSSLWTGPDTQYF. The DNA of the CDR3 is TGTACCAGCAGCCTCTGGACAGGCCCAGATACGCAGTATTTT. Full variable domain (remainder filled in from reference TRBV7-8 and TRBJ2-3): GAGVSQSPRYKVAKRGQDVALRCDPISGHVSLFWYQQALGQGPEFLTYFQNEAQLDKSGLPSDRFFAERPEGSVSTLKIQRTQQEDSAVYLCTSSLWTGPDTQYFGPGTRLTVL.

V and J are TRBV4-3 and TRBJ1-3; unclear D gene. This CDR3 spans 15 amino acids. Germline values: CDR1 LGHNA, CDR2 YSLEER. Trimming removed 0 bases from V and 2 bases from J, with 8 bases in between. CDR3 in DNA: TGCGCCAGCAGCCAAGACTCGAATCCTGGAAACACCATATATTTT. Its translation is CASSQDSNPGNTIYF.

This sequence joins TRBV18 and TRBJ1-4; D remains ambiguous. CDR1 and CDR2 (germline): KGHSH, LQKENI. V shed 6 bases and J shed 10 bases, with 12 bases lying between them. The length of the CDR3 is 12 residues. The CDR3 loop reads CASSREGGKLFF. CDR3 bases: TGTGCCAGCTCTCGGGAGGGCGGAAAACTGTTTTTT. The full variable domain, in which reference TRBV18 and TRBJ1-4 provide the parts outside the CDR3, is NAGVMQNPRHLVRRRGQEARLRCSPMKGHSHVYWYRQLPEEGLKFMVYLQKENIIDESGMPKERFSAEFPKEGPSILRIQQVVRGDSAAYFCASSREGGKLFFGSGTQLSVL.

This clonotype was found a few times. V gene TRBV6-1 combines with J gene TRBJ1-2, with D uncertain. CDR3 length: 15 amino acids. V lost 2 bases to trimming and J lost 2 bases, with 12 bases between them. Germline CDR1 and CDR2: MNHNS and SASEGT. The CDR3 is CASSEYGNGNYGYTF. Here the CDR3 DNA reads TGTGCCAGCAGTGAATACGGGAACGGGAACTATGGCTACACCTTC.

V is TRBV4-3 and J is TRBJ2-3; no clear D gene. The CDR3 consists of 15 residues. V lost 0 bases and J lost 6, with 13 bases in between. Germline values: CDR1 LGHNA, CDR2 YSLEER. CDR3 protein: CASSQDRASPDTQYF. The DNA of the CDR3 is TGCGCCAGCAGCCAAGATCGGGCAAGTCCCGATACGCAGTATTTT.

This clonotype appeared a few times. The chain employs TRBV7-2 and TRBJ1-1; no firm D call. The CDR3 is 9 residues long. Germline V gene lookup returns CDR1 SGHTA and CDR2 FQGNSA. The V and J ends lost 8 bases and 5 bases respectively, with 3 bases between them. Written as DNA, the CDR3 is TGTGCCAGCGGGACTGAAGCTTTCTTT. As protein: CASGTEAFF.

Comment on this clonotype: A much larger clonotype is one base distant, so this may be a read error. The rearrangement joins TRBV5-6 to TRBJ1-2; 8 bases fit TRBD1. This CDR3 region has 14 residues. The germline V gene encodes CDR1 SGHDT and CDR2 YYEEEE. CDR3 sequence reads: CAGSLWTGSDGYTF. CDR3 DNA: TGTGCCGGCAGCTTGTGGACAGGGTCCGACGGCTACACCTTC.

V usage is TRBV7-8 and J usage is TRBJ1-1; D ambiguous. V shed 5 bases and J shed 1 base, with 14 bases lying between them. From germline, CDR1 is SGHVS and CDR2 FQNEAQ. This CDR3 contains 15 residues. CDR3: CASSRPLPENTEAFF. For the CDR3, the DNA is TGTGCCAGCAGCCGCCCGCTCCCAGAGAACACTGAAGCTTTCTTT.

This sequence joins TRBV29-1 and TRBJ2-7; D unresolved. The CDR3 consists of 12 residues. V shed 6 bases and J shed 5 bases, with 14 bases lying between them. In germline, CDR1 is SQVTM, CDR2 ANQGSEA. The DNA of the CDR3 is TGCAGCGTATTCGCCGGTGGGGACGAGCAGTACTTC. It yields the protein CSVFAGGDEQYF.

This clonotype was detected many times. This chain uses TRBV12-3 or TRBV12-4 with TRBJ2-2; TRBD2 might be the D (5 bases). Trimming cost V 11 bases and J 2 bases, with 18 bases left between them. The CDR3 covers 15 residues. The CDR3 region is CALAPIGVNTGELFF. The CDR3 bases are TGTGCCCTAGCTCCGATTGGTGTCAACACCGGGGAGCTGTTTTTT.

The rearrangement links TRBV5-1 to TRBJ1-1; D perhaps matches TRBD1 (6 bases). Germline V lookup: CDR1 SGHRS, CDR2 YFSETQ. Trimming removed 5 bases from V and 1 base from J, with 12 bases in between. The CDR3 totals 14 residues. This CDR3 reads CASRWADRNTEAFF. As DNA, the CDR3 is TGCGCCAGCAGGTGGGCGGACAGGAACACTGAAGCTTTCTTT.

Many counts were recorded for this clonotype. The rearrangement uses TRBV20-1 and TRBJ1-1; D may be TRBD1 (5 bases). Germline CDR1 is DFQATT and CDR2 is SNEGSKA (reference sequence). Trimming stripped 1 base from V and 6 bases from J, with 12 bases between. The CDR3 sequence is 13 residues long. The CDR3 bases are TGCAGTGCTAGAGCCGCAGGGCGAGCTGAAGCTTTCTTT. Residues: CSARAAGRAEAFF.

This rearrangement joins TRBV5-1 to TRBJ1-3, with D possibly TRBD1 on 5 matching bases. Germline loops: CDR1 SGHRS, CDR2 YFSETQ. The CDR3 runs 17 residues. The ends were cut back, 0 bases at V and 0 bases at J, with 13 bases in the middle. For the CDR3, the DNA is TGCGCCAGCAGCTTGGTTCCAGGGACCTCCTCTGGAAACACCATATATTTT. This codes for CASSLVPGTSSGNTIYF. The full variable domain, completed using reference TRBV5-1 and TRBJ1-3, is KAGVTQTPRYLIKTRGQQVTLSCSPISGHRSVSWYQQTPGQGLQFLFEYFSETQRNKGNFPGRFSGRQFSNSRSEMNVSTLELGDSALYLCASSLVPGTSSGNTIYFGEGSWLTVV.

The chain joins TRBV20-1 to TRBJ1-6, with 7 bases matching TRBD1. The CDR3 is 14 residues long. Germline-derived CDR1 and CDR2 are DFQATT and SNEGSKA (reference sequence). With V trimmed by 4 bases and J by 8 bases, 8 bases remained unmatched. CDR3 sequence reads: CSAIRQGVDSPLHF. In DNA form, the CDR3 reads TGCAGTGCTATCAGACAGGGAGTTGATTCACCCCTCCACTTT.

This clonotype was observed a few times. The gene calls are TRBV13 and TRBJ2-1; D call uncertain. V lost 5 bases to trimming and J lost 1 base, with 12 bases between them. The V gene's germline CDR1 is PRHDT and CDR2 FYEKMQ (reference sequence). The CDR3 sequence is 15 residues long. The CDR3 loop reads CASSPPGRSYNEQFF. In DNA form, the CDR3 reads TGTGCCAGCAGCCCCCCCGGAAGGTCCTACAATGAGCAGTTCTTC. Variable domain in full (rest from reference TRBV13 and TRBJ2-1): AAGVIQSPRHLIKEKRETATLKCYPIPRHDTVYWYQQGPGQDPQFLISFYEKMQSDKGSIPDRFSAQQFSDYHSELNMSSLELGDSALYFCASSPPGRSYNEQFFGPGTRLTVL.

This clonotype was seen only a few times. This chain links TRBV2 with TRBJ2-1; D tentatively reads TRBD1 or TRBD2 (5 bases each). The CDR3 runs 12 residues. V lost 4 bases to trimming and J lost 11 bases, with 12 bases between them. Germline V gene sequence: CDR1 SNHLY, CDR2 FYNNEI. The CDR3 coding sequence is TGTGCCAGCAGTGTTGGGGGATCGAAGCAGTTCTTC. It is translated as CASSVGGSKQFF.

This chain uses TRBV29-1 with TRBJ2-1; the D is unclear. Germline assignment: CDR1 SQVTM and CDR2 ANQGSEA. The V and J ends lost 7 bases and 5 bases respectively, with 15 bases between them. The CDR3 sequence is 13 residues long. CDR3 residues: CSAFLDSNNEQFF. Written as DNA, the CDR3 is TGCAGCGCCTTCCTTGACTCGAACAATGAGCAGTTCTTC.

The chain combines TRBV7-9 with TRBJ2-5, with TRBD2 matching 10 bases. With V trimmed by 0 bases and J by 2 bases, 9 bases remained unmatched. CDR1 SEHNR and CDR2 FQNEAQ come from the germline V gene (reference sequence). The CDR3 contains 18 residues. Here the CDR3 DNA reads TGTGCCAGCAGCTTAGCGCGTGGACTAGCGGTAATACAAGAGACCCAGTACTTC. Residues: CASSLARGLAVIQETQYF. Using reference TRBV7-9 and TRBJ2-5 for the parts outside the CDR3, the full variable domain is DTGVSQNPRHKITKRGQNVTFRCDPISEHNRLYWYRQTLGQGPEFLTYFQNEAQLEKSRLLSDRFSAERPKGSFSTLEIQRTEQGDSAMYLCASSLARGLAVIQETQYFGPGTRLLVL.